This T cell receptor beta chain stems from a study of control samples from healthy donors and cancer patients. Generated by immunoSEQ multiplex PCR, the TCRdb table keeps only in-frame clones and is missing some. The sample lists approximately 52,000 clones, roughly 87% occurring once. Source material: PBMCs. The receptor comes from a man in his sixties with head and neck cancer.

CDR3 coding DNA: TGTGCCAGCAGTTACGTCAGCTCCTACGAGCAGTACTTC. It yields the protein CASSYVSSYEQYF. The chain carries TRBV6-2 or TRBV6-3 and TRBJ2-7; unclear D gene. The CDR3 runs to 13 residues. Per germline, CDR1 MNHEY and CDR2 SVGEGT. V dropped 2 bases and J dropped 0 bases, with 5 bases sitting between them.